This entry lists 28 T cell receptor beta chains sequenced from one sample in a study of T cells in Graves' hyperthyroidism and ophthalmopathy. Using RNA transcripts as the source, TCR beta CDR3 regions were amplified. During a first-round RT-PCR of the TCR CDR3, the HTBI primer set was used. TCRdb independently ran MiXCR on the multiplex PCR reads; one entry per CDR3 protein. The profile shows 450,000 to 550,000 distinct CDR3 sequences, around 24% of them singletons. Sequences were obtained from blood. The receptor set was obtained from a woman between 25 and 40 years old with Graves' ophthalmopathy.

The chain combines TRBV7-3 with TRBJ2-2; D is unresolved. The CDR3 has 13 amino acids. The germline gives CDR1 SGHTA, CDR2 FQGTGA. The ends were cut back, 5 bases at V and 5 bases at J, with 9 bases in the middle. Written as DNA, the CDR3 is TGTGCCAGCAGCCATGGGTGGACCGGGGAGCTGTTTTTT. The encoded protein is CASSHGWTGELFF.

This clonotype came up many times. The gene calls are TRBV9 and TRBJ2-7; TRBD1 aligns across 9 bases. The germline V gene encodes CDR1 SGDLS and CDR2 YYNGEE. The CDR3 length is 16 residues. With V trimmed by 4 bases and J by 2 bases, 10 bases remained unmatched. The CDR3 nucleotides are TGTGCCAGCAGCTCTCAAGGTGGGACAGGGACCTACGAGCAGTACTTC. Its translation is CASSSQGGTGTYEQYF. Combining the CDR3 with reference TRBV9 and TRBJ2-7 gives the whole variable domain DSGVTQTPKHLITATGQRVTLRCSPRSGDLSVYWYQQSLDQGLQFLIQYYNGEERAKGNILERFSAQQFPDLHSELNLSSLELGDSALYFCASSSQGGTGTYEQYFGPGTRLTVT.

This clonotype was counted only a few times. The J gene is TRBJ2-5, the V gene TRBV6-5; 7 bases line up with TRBD2. Germline values: CDR1 MNHEY, CDR2 SVGAGI. V gave up 5 bases and J gave up 5 bases; unmatched junction bases: 5. This CDR3 spans 13 amino acids. The CDR3 nucleotides read TGTGCCAGCAGTCCCGTGGGGGGGGAGACCCAGTACTTC. This translates into CASSPVGGETQYF.

In its sample, this clonotype was seen many times. The V gene is TRBV10-3, the J gene TRBJ1-1, with D unclear. CDR3 size: 13 residues. The germline gives CDR1 ENHRY, CDR2 SYGVKD. V lost 10 bases and J lost 4, with 16 bases in between. CDR3 amino acids: CATRPGLGTEAFF. CDR3 DNA: TGTGCCACCCGGCCGGGGTTGGGCACTGAAGCTTTCTTT.

This clonotype was seen many times. CDR3: CSVEQGSTEAFF. CDR3 DNA: TGCAGCGTTGAACAGGGGTCCACTGAAGCTTTCTTT. The chain uses TRBV29-1 and TRBJ1-1; maybe TRBD1 (6 bases). The germline gives CDR1 SQVTM, CDR2 ANQGSEA. V dropped 2 bases and J dropped 4 bases, with 8 bases sitting between them. The CDR3 consists of 12 residues.

The chain has TRBV28 and TRBJ1-2; 7 bases line up with TRBD1. The CDR3 spans 19 residues. V lost 3 bases and J lost 2; bases outside the gene matches: 18. Germline assignment: CDR1 MDHEN and CDR2 SYDVKM. The CDR3 nucleotides are TGTGCCAGCAGTTTCCCCCAACCTGTCCCGGGACAGAAAAACTATGGCTACACCTTC. Translated: CASSFPQPVPGQKNYGYTF.

The sample holds one count of this clonotype. The chain recombines TRBV7-3 with TRBJ2-7, with 7 positions matching TRBD1. From germline, CDR1 is SGHTA and CDR2 FQGTGA. CDR3 size: 15 residues. The ends lost 2 bases at V and 2 bases at J; junction bases unmatched: 6. The CDR3 is CASSLSSGQAYEQYF. As DNA, the CDR3 is TGTGCCAGCAGCTTATCTTCTGGACAGGCCTACGAGCAGTACTTC.

This clonotype has ten or more counts. V gene TRBV7-2 combines with J gene TRBJ2-7, with D uncertain. The CDR3 covers 14 residues. V was trimmed by 1 base and J by 6 bases, leaving 13 bases between them. From germline, CDR1 is SGHTA and CDR2 FQGNSA. CDR3 sequence: CASSLGLQATEQYF. The CDR3 DNA reads TGTGCCAGCAGCTTAGGGTTGCAGGCCACCGAGCAGTACTTC.

The chain employs TRBV15 and TRBJ2-2, with D unresolved. The CDR3 runs to 12 residues. V was trimmed by 4 bases and J by 8 bases, leaving 8 bases between them. Germline-derived CDR1 and CDR2 are LNHNV and YYDKDF (reference sequence). This chain's CDR3 is CATSTPGGELFF. CDR3 DNA: TGTGCCACCAGCACCCCAGGTGGGGAGCTGTTTTTT.

This clonotype was detected only a few times. The CDR3 nucleotides read TGTGCCAGCAGTTACCACCTTGAGGGGAGGGACACTGAAGCTTTCTTT. Encoded protein: CASSYHLEGRDTEAFF. The chain is built from TRBV6-2 or TRBV6-3 and TRBJ1-1, with D possibly being TRBD1 (5 bases). CDR1 MNHEY and CDR2 SVGEGT come from the germline V gene. The CDR3 totals 16 residues. V shed 2 bases and J shed 3 bases, with 16 bases lying between them.

V and J are TRBV27 and TRBJ2-7, with TRBD1 matching over 8 bases. With V trimmed by 3 bases and J by 5 bases, 6 bases remained unmatched. Germline V gene lookup returns CDR1 MNHEY and CDR2 SMNVEV (reference sequence). The length of the CDR3 is 14 residues. Here the CDR3 DNA reads TGTGCCAGCAGTTTTCAGGGGGCGGGCAACGAGCAGTACTTC. Translating it yields CASSFQGAGNEQYF.

This clonotype has a single count. The gene calls are TRBV4-1 and TRBJ2-5; perhaps TRBD1 as D (5 bases). Trimming took 4 bases from V and 5 from J, leaving 17 bases between them. In germline, CDR1 is MGHRA, CDR2 YSYEKL. The CDR3 spans 15 residues. The CDR3 region is CASSPRQGRSETQYF. In DNA, the CDR3 is TGCGCCAGCAGCCCCAGGCAGGGTCGTTCGGAGACCCAGTACTTC.

The table lists this clonotype with many counts. The chain is built from TRBV6-2 or TRBV6-3 and TRBJ1-2; TRBD1 matches 11 bases. The V segment lost 5 bases and the J segment 3 bases; nucleotides outside the gene matches: 2. Germline V CDR1 and CDR2: MNHEY, SVGEGT. The CDR3 runs to 14 residues. As DNA, the CDR3 is TGTGCCAGCAGTCGGACAGGGGGCGACTATGGCTACACCTTC. Its translation is CASSRTGGDYGYTF.

V gene TRBV7-9 combines with J gene TRBJ2-7, with a possible D match to TRBD2 (5 bases). The CDR3 consists of 13 residues. V shed 5 bases and J shed 8 bases, with 16 bases lying between them. CDR1 is SEHNR and CDR2 is FQNEAQ in the germline V gene (reference sequence). The CDR3 loop is CASSRELSSKQYF. In DNA, the CDR3 is TGTGCCAGCAGCAGGGAGCTTAGCAGCAAGCAGTACTTC.

The gene calls are TRBV12-3 or TRBV12-4 and TRBJ2-5, with D unclear. Trimming removed 10 bases from V and 1 base from J, with 7 bases in between. The CDR3 is made up of 11 amino acids. The CDR3 DNA is TGTGCCACTGGCCTCCAAGAGACCCAGTACTTC. This sequence encodes CATGLQETQYF.

V gene TRBV24-1 combines with J gene TRBJ1-3; D unresolved. V lost 4 bases and J lost 0, with 9 bases in between. Germline V gene sequence: CDR1 KGHDR, CDR2 SFDVKD. The CDR3 spans 15 residues. The CDR3 region is CATSDGLNSGNTIYF. The DNA of the CDR3 is TGTGCCACCAGTGACGGACTGAACTCTGGAAACACCATATATTTT.

This chain uses TRBV10-2 with TRBJ2-7; D is perhaps TRBD2 (6 bases). The V gene lost 8 bases and the J gene lost 3 bases, with 20 bases spanning the gap. The CDR3 length is 15 residues. CDR1 is WSHSY and CDR2 is SAAADI in the germline V gene. The CDR3 reads CASRYQDYSGYEQYF. CDR3 nucleotides: TGCGCCAGCCGCTACCAGGACTACTCAGGCTACGAGCAGTACTTC.

V and J are TRBV6-1 and TRBJ1-1; D is uncertain. The CDR3 extends over 14 amino acids. With 8 bases removed from V and 11 bases from J, the gap between germline ends came to 24 bases. Germline V gene lookup returns CDR1 MNHNS and CDR2 SASEGT. CDR3 sequence (DNA): TGTGCCAGCTCTCACCTCAGGCGGGGTAGCTTGGCTTTCTTT. Translation: CASSHLRRGSLAFF.

This clonotype occurred many times. The V and J genes are TRBV6-1 and TRBJ2-5, with 9 bases identical to TRBD1. The ends lost 3 bases at V and 5 bases at J; junction bases unmatched: 10. The germline CDR1 and CDR2 sequences are MNHNS and SASEGT. CDR3 size: 16 residues. The CDR3 DNA reads TGTGCCAGCAGTGATCCGGGACAGGGTAACGGCGAGACCCAGTACTTC. Protein product: CASSDPGQGNGETQYF.

There are a few counts of this clonotype. V is TRBV4-3 and J is TRBJ1-3, with D unclear. The CDR3 runs 14 residues. Trimming removed 4 bases from V and 6 bases from J, with 13 bases in between. Looked up from germline, CDR1 is LGHNA and CDR2 is YSLEER. The CDR3 reads CASSPTVGENTIYF. The CDR3 coding sequence is TGCGCCAGCAGCCCGACCGTCGGGGAAAACACCATATATTTT.

The table lists this clonotype with many counts. The J gene is TRBJ2-7, the V gene TRBV7-6; tentative D call: TRBD2 (7 bases). Trimming stripped 0 bases from V and 3 bases from J, with 9 bases between. CDR1 is SGHVS, CDR2 FNYEAQ, per germline. The CDR3 length is 14 residues. This CDR3 reads CASSLAGGGYEQYF. In nucleotides, the CDR3 is TGTGCCAGCAGCTTAGCGGGAGGGGGCTACGAGCAGTACTTC.

In this sample, this clonotype turned up many times. The CDR3 sequence: CASSLGEAGANVLTF. The CDR3, as DNA: TGTGCCAGCAGTTTGGGTGAAGCTGGGGCCAACGTCCTGACTTTC. The chain carries TRBV12-3 or TRBV12-4 and TRBJ2-6; no clear D gene. The CDR3 is 15 residues long. V gave up 3 bases and J gave up 2 bases, with 8 bases separating them.

This clonotype was counted ten times or more. The chain has TRBV10-3 and TRBJ1-1, with 11 bases lining up with TRBD1. The germline V gene has CDR1 ENHRY and CDR2 SYGVKD. The CDR3 totals 15 residues. Germline trimming cut 7 bases from V and 3 bases from J; bases unmatched to any gene: 7. CDR3 sequence reads: CAITRTGGSDTEAFF. DNA for the CDR3: TGTGCCATCACACGGACAGGGGGCAGTGACACTGAAGCTTTCTTT.

In this sample, this clonotype turned up many times. V usage is TRBV30 and J usage is TRBJ1-1, with D perhaps matching TRBD1 (6 bases). V gave up 3 bases and J gave up 4 bases, with 15 bases separating them. This CDR3 comprises 14 residues. Looked up from germline, CDR1 is GTSNPN and CDR2 is SVGIG (reference sequence). The CDR3 DNA sequence: TGTGCCTGGAGCCAGGGCCGAGGGGGCACTGAAGCTTTCTTT. Residues: CAWSQGRGGTEAFF.

CDR3 coding DNA: TGCAGTGCTCGGCCGGGACAGGGGCGCCTCGAGCAGTACTTC. It encodes CSARPGQGRLEQYF. The chain couples TRBV20-1 to TRBJ2-7, with 10 bases lining up with TRBD1. Per germline, CDR1 DFQATT and CDR2 SNEGSKA (reference sequence). The CDR3 has 14 amino acids. V gave up 5 bases and J gave up 6 bases; unmatched junction bases: 10.

V and J are TRBV6-2 or TRBV6-3 and TRBJ2-7, with 12 bases identical to TRBD2. Unmatched junction bases numbered 7, after V lost 6 bases and J lost 4 bases. The germline V gene has CDR1 MNHEY and CDR2 SVGEGT. The CDR3 totals 15 residues. The CDR3 loop is CASRQLAGGVYEQYF. The CDR3 DNA is TGTGCCAGCAGACAACTAGCGGGGGGTGTTTACGAGCAGTACTTC.

This clonotype was counted ten times or more. The chain links TRBV10-3 to TRBJ2-4, with 7 bases aligning to TRBD2. CDR1 and CDR2 (germline): ENHRY, SYGVKD. This CDR3 has 14 residues. The V segment lost 4 bases and the J segment 5 bases; nucleotides outside the gene matches: 5. The CDR3 coding sequence is TGTGCCATCAGTGGGGGGGGAGGGGAAAACATTCAGTACTTC. Amino acid sequence: CAISGGGGENIQYF.

V gene TRBV6-2 or TRBV6-3 combines with J gene TRBJ2-7; the D is unclear. The CDR3 extends over 15 amino acids. Trimming removed 3 bases at V and 0 bases at J, with 12 bases between. CDR1 is MNHEY and CDR2 is SVGEGT in the germline V gene. The CDR3 nucleotides read TGTGCCAGCAGTTATGAATTAGGCAGCTCCTACGAGCAGTACTTC. Protein: CASSYELGSSYEQYF.